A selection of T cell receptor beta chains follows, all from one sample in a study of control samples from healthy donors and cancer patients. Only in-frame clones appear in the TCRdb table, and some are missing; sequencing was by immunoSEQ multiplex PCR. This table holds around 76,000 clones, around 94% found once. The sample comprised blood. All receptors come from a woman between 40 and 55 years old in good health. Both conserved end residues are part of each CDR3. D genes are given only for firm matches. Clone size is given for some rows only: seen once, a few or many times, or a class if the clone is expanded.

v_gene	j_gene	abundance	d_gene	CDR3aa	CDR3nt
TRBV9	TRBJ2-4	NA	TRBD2	CASSASGTKNIQYF	TGTGCCAGCAGTGCTAGCGGTACCAAAAACATTCAGTACTTC
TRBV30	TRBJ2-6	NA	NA	CAWSFELSGANVLTF	TGTGCCTGGTCCTTCGAGCTCTCTGGGGCCAACGTCCTGACTTTC
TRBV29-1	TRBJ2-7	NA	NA	CSVVGSNYEQYF	TGCAGCGTTGTCGGCAGTAACTACGAGCAGTACTTC
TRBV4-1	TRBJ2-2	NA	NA	CASSHYQPYPTGEELGGELFF	TGCGCCAGCAGCCACTATCAACCTTACCCCACGGGGGAGGAATTGGGCGGGGAGCTGTTTTTT
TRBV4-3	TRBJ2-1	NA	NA	CASSQIGELATLYNEQFF	TGCGCCAGCAGCCAGATAGGGGAGCTAGCGACGCTTTACAATGAGCAGTTCTTC
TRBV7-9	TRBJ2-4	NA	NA	CASSSGRNIQYF	TGTGCCAGCAGCTCAGGACGAAACATTCAGTACTTC
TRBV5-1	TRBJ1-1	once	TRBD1	CASSLEGGVNTEAFF	TGCGCCAGCAGCTTGGAAGGGGGCGTGAACACTGAAGCTTTCTTT
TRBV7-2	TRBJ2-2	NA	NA	CASSLQVNTGELFF	TGTGCCAGCAGCTTGCAGGTCAACACCGGGGAGCTGTTTTTT
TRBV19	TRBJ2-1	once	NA	CASRETASPYNEQFF	TGTGCCAGTAGGGAGACAGCGAGCCCCTACAATGAGCAGTTCTTC
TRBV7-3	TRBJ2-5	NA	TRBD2	CASSLGLAGGPIYETQYF	TGTGCCAGCAGCTTAGGACTAGCGGGGGGGCCGATTTATGAGACCCAGTACTTC
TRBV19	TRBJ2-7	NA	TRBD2	CASSMSGLGHTEQYF	TGTGCCAGTAGTATGAGTGGACTAGGGCATACCGAGCAGTACTTC
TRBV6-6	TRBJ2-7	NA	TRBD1	CASILGQGAAEQYF	TGTGCCAGCATATTGGGCCAGGGGGCGGCCGAGCAGTACTTC
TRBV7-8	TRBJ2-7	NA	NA	CASSPSGPEQYF	TGTGCCAGCAGCCCATCCGGACCCGAGCAGTACTTC
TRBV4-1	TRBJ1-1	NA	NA	CASSHVGDGGTEAFF	TGCGCCAGCAGCCATGTAGGGGATGGTGGCACTGAAGCTTTCTTT
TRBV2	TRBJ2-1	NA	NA	CASEVGRPFF	TGTGCCAGCGAGGTAGGCAGGCCGTTCTTC
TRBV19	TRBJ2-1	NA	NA	CASSRGGNNEQFF	TGTGCCAGTAGTCGTGGAGGGAACAATGAGCAGTTCTTC
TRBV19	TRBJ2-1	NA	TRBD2	CASTIAGGNNEQFF	TGTGCCAGTACCATAGCGGGGGGGAACAATGAGCAGTTCTTC
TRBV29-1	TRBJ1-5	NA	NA	CSVCQESNQPQHF	TGCAGCGTTTGTCAGGAAAGCAATCAGCCCCAGCATTTT
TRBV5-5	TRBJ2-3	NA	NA	CASSSETGKGAQYF	TGTGCCAGCAGCTCGGAGACAGGCAAGGGAGCGCAGTATTTT
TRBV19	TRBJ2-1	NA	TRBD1	CASTHRGQGGGSYNEQFF	TGTGCCAGTACCCACCGGGGACAGGGAGGAGGCTCCTACAATGAGCAGTTCTTC
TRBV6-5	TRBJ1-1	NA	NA	CASSYGEKERAFF	TGTGCCAGCAGTTACGGGGAGAAGGAGAGAGCTTTCTTT
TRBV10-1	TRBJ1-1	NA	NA	CASSEQGNTEAFF	TGCGCCAGCAGTGAACAGGGGAACACTGAAGCTTTCTTT
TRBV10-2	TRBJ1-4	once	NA	CASALEGYEKLFF	TGCGCCAGCGCCCTCGAAGGGTATGAAAAACTGTTTTTT
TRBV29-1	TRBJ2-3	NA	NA	CSVKHRAGSTDTQYF	TGCAGCGTTAAACATAGGGCGGGGAGCACAGATACGCAGTATTTT
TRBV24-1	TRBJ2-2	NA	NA	CATSDTHAGEVGELFF	TGTGCCACCAGTGACACACACGCAGGGGAGGTCGGGGAGCTGTTTTTT
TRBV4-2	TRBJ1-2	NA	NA	CASSQVVGTQYGYTF	TGTGCCAGCAGCCAGGTGGTAGGGACACAATATGGCTACACCTTC